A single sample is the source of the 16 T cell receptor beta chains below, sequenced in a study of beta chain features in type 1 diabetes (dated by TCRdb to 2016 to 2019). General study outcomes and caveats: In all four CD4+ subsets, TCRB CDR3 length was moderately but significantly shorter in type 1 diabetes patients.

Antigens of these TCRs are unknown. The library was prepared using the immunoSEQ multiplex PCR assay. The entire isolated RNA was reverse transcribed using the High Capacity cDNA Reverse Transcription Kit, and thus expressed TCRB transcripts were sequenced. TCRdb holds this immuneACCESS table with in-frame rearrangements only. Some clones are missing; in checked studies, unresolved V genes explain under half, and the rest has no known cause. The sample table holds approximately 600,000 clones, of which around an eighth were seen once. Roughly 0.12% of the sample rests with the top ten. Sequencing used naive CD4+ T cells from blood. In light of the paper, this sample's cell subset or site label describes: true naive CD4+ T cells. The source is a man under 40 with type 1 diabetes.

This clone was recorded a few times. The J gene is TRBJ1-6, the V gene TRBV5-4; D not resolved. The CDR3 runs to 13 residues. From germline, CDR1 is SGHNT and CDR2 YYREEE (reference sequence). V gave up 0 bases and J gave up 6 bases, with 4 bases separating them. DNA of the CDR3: TGTGCCAGCAGCTTGGTTGGTAATTCACCCCTCCACTTT. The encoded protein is CASSLVGNSPLHF.

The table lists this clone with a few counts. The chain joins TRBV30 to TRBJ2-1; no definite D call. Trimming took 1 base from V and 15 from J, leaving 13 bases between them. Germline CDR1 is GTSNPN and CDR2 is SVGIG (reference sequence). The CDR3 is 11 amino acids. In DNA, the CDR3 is TGTGCCTGGAGTGCCGGACCTCTCTCGTTCTTC. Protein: CAWSAGPLSFF.

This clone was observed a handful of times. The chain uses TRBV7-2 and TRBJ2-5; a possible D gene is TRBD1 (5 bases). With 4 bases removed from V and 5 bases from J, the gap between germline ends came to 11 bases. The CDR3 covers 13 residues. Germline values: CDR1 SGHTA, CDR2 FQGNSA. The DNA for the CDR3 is TGTGCCAGCAGCTACCAGGGATCGGAGACCCAGTACTTC. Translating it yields CASSYQGSETQYF.

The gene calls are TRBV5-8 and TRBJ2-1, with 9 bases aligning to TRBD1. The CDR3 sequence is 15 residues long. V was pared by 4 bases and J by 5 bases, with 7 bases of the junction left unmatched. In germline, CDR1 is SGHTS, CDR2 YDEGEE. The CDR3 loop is CASSRRQGDNNEQFF. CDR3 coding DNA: TGTGCCAGCAGCCGGAGACAGGGGGATAACAATGAGCAGTTCTTC.

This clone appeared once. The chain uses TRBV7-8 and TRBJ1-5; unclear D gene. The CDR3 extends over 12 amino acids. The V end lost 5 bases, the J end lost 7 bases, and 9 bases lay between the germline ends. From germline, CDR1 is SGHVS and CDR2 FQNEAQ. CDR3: CASSLGIQPQHF. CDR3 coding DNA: TGTGCCAGCAGCCTAGGAATACAGCCCCAGCATTTT.

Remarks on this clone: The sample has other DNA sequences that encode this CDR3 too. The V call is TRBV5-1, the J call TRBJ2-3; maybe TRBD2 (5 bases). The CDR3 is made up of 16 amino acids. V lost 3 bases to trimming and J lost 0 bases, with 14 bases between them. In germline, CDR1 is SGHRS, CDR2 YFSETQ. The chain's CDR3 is CASSSGLLASTDTQYF. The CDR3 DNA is TGCGCCAGCAGCTCTGGACTTTTAGCTAGCACAGATACGCAGTATTTT.

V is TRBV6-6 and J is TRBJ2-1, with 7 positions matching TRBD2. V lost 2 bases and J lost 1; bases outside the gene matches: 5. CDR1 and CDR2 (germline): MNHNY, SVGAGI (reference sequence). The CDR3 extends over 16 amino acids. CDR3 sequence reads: CASSYGQRGSYNEQFF. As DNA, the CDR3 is TGTGCCAGCAGTTACGGCCAGCGGGGATCCTACAATGAGCAGTTCTTC.

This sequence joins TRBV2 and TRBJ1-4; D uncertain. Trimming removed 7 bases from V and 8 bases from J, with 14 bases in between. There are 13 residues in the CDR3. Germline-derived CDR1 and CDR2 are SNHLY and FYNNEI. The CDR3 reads CASNGERGEKLFF. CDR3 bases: TGTGCCAGCAATGGAGAACGGGGAGAAAAACTGTTTTTT.

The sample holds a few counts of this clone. CDR3 nucleotide sequence: TGTGCCAGCAGCCCACCAGGGGAGCAGAAACTGTTTTTT. Its protein is CASSPPGEQKLFF. The V and J genes are TRBV28 and TRBJ1-4, with D possibly being TRBD1 (6 bases). Germline values: CDR1 MDHEN, CDR2 SYDVKM. Trimming stripped 6 bases from V and 11 bases from J, with 16 bases between. The CDR3 is 13 residues long.

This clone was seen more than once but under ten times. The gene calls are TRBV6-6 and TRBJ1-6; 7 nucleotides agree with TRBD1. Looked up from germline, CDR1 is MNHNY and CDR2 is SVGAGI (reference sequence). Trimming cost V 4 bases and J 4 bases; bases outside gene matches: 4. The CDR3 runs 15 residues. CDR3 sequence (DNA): TGTGCCAGCAGTTCCAGGGGGGAATATAATTCACCCCTCCACTTT. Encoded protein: CASSSRGEYNSPLHF.

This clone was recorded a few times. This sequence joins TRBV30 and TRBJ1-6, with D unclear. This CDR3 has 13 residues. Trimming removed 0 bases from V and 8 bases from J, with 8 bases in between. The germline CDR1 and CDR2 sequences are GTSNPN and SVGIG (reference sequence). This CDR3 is CAWSVLTDSPLHF. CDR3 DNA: TGTGCCTGGAGTGTACTAACGGATTCACCCCTCCACTTT.

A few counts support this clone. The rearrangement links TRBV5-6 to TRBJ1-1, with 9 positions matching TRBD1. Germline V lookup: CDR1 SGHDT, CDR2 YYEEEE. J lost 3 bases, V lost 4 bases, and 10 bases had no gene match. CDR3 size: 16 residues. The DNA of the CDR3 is TGTGCCAGCAGCCTGGACAGGGGAATAAAGGACACTGAAGCTTTCTTT. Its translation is CASSLDRGIKDTEAFF.

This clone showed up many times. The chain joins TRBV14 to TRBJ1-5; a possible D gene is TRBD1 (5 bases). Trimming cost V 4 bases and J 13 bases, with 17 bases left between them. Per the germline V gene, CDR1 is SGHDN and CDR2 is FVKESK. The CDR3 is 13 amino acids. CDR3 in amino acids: CASSRGPEELQHF. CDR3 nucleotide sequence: TGTGCCAGCAGCCGGGGACCTGAAGAATTACAGCATTTT.

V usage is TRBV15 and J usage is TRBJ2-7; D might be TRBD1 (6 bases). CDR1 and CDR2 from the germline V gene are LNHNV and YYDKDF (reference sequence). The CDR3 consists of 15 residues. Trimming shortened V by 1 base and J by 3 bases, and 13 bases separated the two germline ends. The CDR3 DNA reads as TGTGCCACCAGCAGAGCCTGGGGGCCTGTCTACGAGCAGTACTTC. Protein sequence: CATSRAWGPVYEQYF.

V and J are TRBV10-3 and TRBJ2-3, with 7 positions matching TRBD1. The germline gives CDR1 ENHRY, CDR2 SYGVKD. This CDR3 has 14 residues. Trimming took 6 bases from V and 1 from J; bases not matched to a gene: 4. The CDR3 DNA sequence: TGTGCCATCAGCCGCGGACAGGGCACAGATACGCAGTATTTT. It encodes CAISRGQGTDTQYF.

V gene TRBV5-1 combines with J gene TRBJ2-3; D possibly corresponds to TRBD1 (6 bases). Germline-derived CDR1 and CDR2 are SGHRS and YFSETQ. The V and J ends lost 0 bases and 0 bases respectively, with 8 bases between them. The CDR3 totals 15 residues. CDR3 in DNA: TGCGCCAGCAGCTTGGGGGGGCCTAGCACAGATACGCAGTATTTT. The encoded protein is CASSLGGPSTDTQYF. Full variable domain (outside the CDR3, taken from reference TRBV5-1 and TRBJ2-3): KAGVTQTPRYLIKTRGQQVTLSCSPISGHRSVSWYQQTPGQGLQFLFEYFSETQRNKGNFPGRFSGRQFSNSRSEMNVSTLELGDSALYLCASSLGGPSTDTQYFGPGTRLTVL.